This TCR beta chain comes out of a study of blood T cell repertoires in COVID-19. Per the original data handling: Amplifying reference gene primers gave estimates of nucleated cell counts. Sequencing used immunoSEQ multiplex PCR; TCRdb keeps in-frame clones, though not all of them. From that table come the V and J calls and clone size; the DNA was used to work out D and trimming. The table shows about 100,000 clones, with roughly 80% occurring only once. Input material: peripheral blood. The sequence was obtained from a woman between 65 and 79 years old with acute or convalescent COVID-19.

The DNA for the CDR3 is TGTGCCAGCAGTCCGACAGGGGCCGGGGAGGAAAAACTGTTTTTT. It yields the protein CASSPTGAGEEKLFF. The chain couples TRBV28 to TRBJ1-4, with 8 bases fitting TRBD1. This CDR3 region has 15 residues. The V gene end was trimmed by 5 bases and the J gene end by 8 bases; junction bases not matched to a gene: 10. Germline-derived CDR1 and CDR2 are MDHEN and SYDVKM.